The next 8 T cell receptor beta chains were all read from a single sample in a study of cytomegalovirus exposure and HLA in healthy donors. A multiplex PCR was run with 60 Vbeta primers and 13 Jbeta primers. Assay: immunoSEQ multiplex PCR; the TCRdb copy retains only in-frame clones and omits some. Among 130,000 to 150,000 clones listed, approximately 79% were seen once. The specimen was PBMCs. These receptors all stem from a woman between 40 and 55 years old in good health and CMV-seropositive.

The table lists this clone with a count of one. V gene TRBV15 combines with J gene TRBJ1-2; 7 nucleotides align to TRBD1. The CDR3 contains 17 residues. V shed 0 bases, J shed 2 bases, and the junction held 9 bases outside the gene matches. CDR1 is LNHNV and CDR2 is YYDKDF in the germline V gene (reference sequence). CDR3 amino acids: CATSRERVAGGNYGYTF. The CDR3 DNA reads as TGTGCCACCAGCAGAGAAAGAGTCGCAGGGGGAAACTATGGCTACACCTTC.

This clone occurred a few times. V and J are TRBV11-2 and TRBJ1-1, with 8 bases that match TRBD1. CDR1 SGHAT and CDR2 FQNNGV come from the germline V gene. With 5 bases clipped from V and 5 bases from J, the junction kept 7 bases outside the gene matches. This CDR3 comprises 14 residues. CDR3 in DNA: TGTGCCAGCAGCCTAACCACAGGGGGAACTGAAGCTTTCTTT. Its translation: CASSLTTGGTEAFF.

The chain has TRBV12-2 and TRBJ1-5; TRBD1, the D gene given by the table, was not confirmed from the DNA. TRBV12-2 is a listed pseudogene. CDR3 length: 15 residues. The CDR3 DNA is TGTGCAAGTCGCCACAGACAGCTTTCCAATCAGCCCCAGCATTTT. Amino acids: CASRHRQLSNQPQHF.

The chain employs TRBV29-1 and TRBJ1-2, with 7 nucleotides matching TRBD1. From germline, CDR1 is SQVTM and CDR2 ANQGSEA. The CDR3 is made up of 12 amino acids. Losses at the gene ends were 4 bases for V and 2 bases for J; bases not matched to a gene: 1. The CDR3 DNA sequence: TGCAGCGTTGGGGGACAGAACTATGGCTACACCTTC. This translates into CSVGGQNYGYTF.

DNA of the CDR3: TGTGCCAGCAAGGGGACGAACACCGGGGAGCTGTTTTTT. Its protein is CASKGTNTGELFF. This chain joins TRBV2 and TRBJ2-2; weak D call: TRBD1 (5 bases). Germline loops: CDR1 SNHLY, CDR2 FYNNEI. The CDR3 has 13 residues. Trimming removed 7 bases from V and 0 bases from J, with 6 bases in between.

The J gene is TRBJ1-4, the V gene TRBV29-1; possible D gene TRBD1, 6 bases. Trimming removed 3 bases at V and 10 bases at J, with 12 bases between. Germline loops: CDR1 SQVTM, CDR2 ANQGSEA. There are 12 residues in the CDR3. This CDR3 is CSVEAGVGKLFF. The CDR3, as DNA: TGCAGCGTTGAGGCAGGGGTGGGAAAACTGTTTTTT.

The chain couples TRBV5-1 to TRBJ2-3; TRBD1 matches at 12 bases. Germline V gene lookup returns CDR1 SGHRS and CDR2 YFSETQ. Losses at the gene ends were 7 bases for V and 5 bases for J; bases not matched to a gene: 8. The CDR3 extends over 15 amino acids. The CDR3 region has the DNA TGCGCCAGCGTCCCGGGACAGGGGGCGGAAGATACGCAGTATTTT. Translating gives CASVPGQGAEDTQYF.

The chain uses TRBV5-4 and TRBJ1-4; D is ambiguous. This CDR3 region has 16 residues. With 1 base removed from V and 0 bases from J, the gap between germline ends came to 10 bases. The germline V gene has CDR1 SGHNT and CDR2 YYREEE (reference sequence). DNA of the CDR3: TGTGCCAGCAGCTTGACGGGGAGCACAACTAATGAAAAACTGTTTTTT. This translates into CASSLTGSTTNEKLFF.